This T cell receptor (beta chain) was recovered during a study of blood T cells in healthy people across ages. Remarks on this clonotype: A much larger clone is a single base away; this may be a read error.

Trimming left V 0 bases short and J 9 bases short, with 15 bases between. Germline V gives CDR1 SGHTA, CDR2 FQGNSA. This CDR3 has 16 amino acids. The use of a sample-barcoded 5' primer and a J-beta primer mix characterized a second PCR of about 7 to 12 cycles. One entry per CDR3 protein results from TCRdb running MiXCR on the 5' RACE reads. The sample holds some 940,000 distinct CDR3 sequences; 25% to 30% are singletons and the top ten take 10%. These data are also associated with another study on T cells of mothers and their children. That study reports: Compared with unrelated pairs, related mother-child pairs had slightly higher, non-significant overlap.

The receptor was isolated from a woman aged 40 to 50 in good health. Sequenced input: blood. J is TRBJ1-6 and V is TRBV7-2, with a tentative D call TRBD1 (6 bases). The chain's CDR3 is CASSLAGQGNSSPLHF. Written as DNA, the CDR3 is TGTGCCAGCAGCTTAGCGGGGCAGGGGAATAGTTCACCCCTCCACTTT. The complete variable domain, with remaining parts taken from reference TRBV7-2 and TRBJ1-6, reads GAGVSQSPSNKVTEKGKDVELRCDPISGHTALYWYRQSLGQGLEFLIYFQGNSAPDKSGLPSDRFSAERTGGSVSTLTIQRTQQEDSAVYLCASSLAGQGNSSPLHFGNGTRLTVT.